The 30 T cell receptor beta chains below all came from one sample that was sequenced in a study of T cells in Graves' hyperthyroidism and ophthalmopathy. It was RNA transcripts that yielded the amplified TCR beta CDR3 regions. HTBI primers were the set used in a first-round RT-PCR of the TCR CDR3. TCRdb called the multiplex PCR reads again in MiXCR, with one record for every CDR3 protein. The sample has nearly 600,000 distinct CDR3 sequences; 14% are singletons. Input material: blood. The source of these receptors is a woman aged 18-29 years with Graves' ophthalmopathy.

This clonotype was recorded at least ten times. This chain connects TRBV7-2 to TRBJ1-1, with D uncertain. The V gene's germline CDR1 is SGHTA and CDR2 FQGNSA. CDR3 length equals 13 residues. Deletions cut 2 bases from V and 4 bases from J, with 8 bases between. CDR3 in amino acids: CASSLPRGTEAFF. The CDR3 DNA reads as TGTGCCAGCAGCTTACCCCGTGGCACTGAAGCTTTCTTT.

This clonotype was found a few times. The genes are TRBV4-1 and TRBJ1-1, with D possibly being TRBD1 (5 bases). The CDR3 is 14 amino acids. Trimming pared 0 bases from V and 8 bases from J, leaving 13 bases between. Germline V gene data show CDR1 as MGHRA and CDR2 as YSYEKL. CDR3 DNA: TGCGCCAGCAGCCAAGATCGGAGGGGCGTCGAAGCTTTCTTT. This translates into CASSQDRRGVEAFF.

This clonotype was detected ten times or more. The chain employs TRBV11-2 and TRBJ2-7; D is perhaps TRBD1 (5 bases). The CDR3 runs to 15 residues. Germline assignment: CDR1 SGHAT and CDR2 FQNNGV. Trimming left V 3 bases short and J 2 bases short, with 14 bases between. CDR3 bases: TGTGCCAGCAGCTTCGACCCGACAGATCCCTACGAGCAGTACTTC. This gives the protein CASSFDPTDPYEQYF.

V gene TRBV10-3 combines with J gene TRBJ2-7; D gene ambiguous. Germline CDR1 is ENHRY and CDR2 is SYGVKD. The CDR3 spans 11 residues. Trimming stripped 7 bases from V and 0 bases from J, with 4 bases between. The CDR3 loop reads CAIMRSYEQYF. Written as DNA, the CDR3 is TGTGCCATCATGCGCTCCTACGAGCAGTACTTC.

This chain uses TRBV2 with TRBJ1-5, with 10 bases identical to TRBD1. V gave up 5 bases and J gave up 7 bases; unmatched junction bases: 8. Germline CDR1 and CDR2: SNHLY and FYNNEI. This CDR3 is built from 15 residues. CDR3 DNA sequence: TGTGCCAGCAGTCAAAATCGGGACAGGGGACAGCCCCAGCATTTT. This sequence encodes CASSQNRDRGQPQHF.

This clonotype appeared many times. The chain joins TRBV5-5 to TRBJ2-7, with D maybe TRBD1 (5 bases). V gave up 4 bases and J gave up 3 bases, with 8 bases separating them. The CDR3 is 12 residues long. The germline V gene encodes CDR1 SGHKS and CDR2 YYEKEE (reference sequence). The CDR3 sequence: CASSAGNYEQYF. The CDR3 DNA sequence: TGTGCCAGCAGCGCAGGGAACTACGAGCAGTACTTC.

This clonotype was seen many times. The rearrangement uses TRBV7-2 and TRBJ1-1, with a weak D call TRBD1 (6 bases). Trimming removed 5 bases from V and 1 base from J, with 8 bases in between. The CDR3 length is 13 residues. Germline V gene data show CDR1 as SGHTA and CDR2 as FQGNSA. The CDR3 loop is CASSRDKNTEAFF. The CDR3 nucleotides read TGTGCCAGCAGCCGGGACAAGAACACTGAAGCTTTCTTT.

This clonotype was picked up a small number of times. The CDR3 protein is CASSVELAEETQYF. The CDR3 DNA reads TGTGCCAGCAGCGTTGAACTAGCGGAAGAGACCCAGTACTTC. The J gene is TRBJ2-5, the V gene TRBV9; 8 bases align to TRBD2. Per germline, CDR1 SGDLS and CDR2 YYNGEE. The CDR3 sequence is 14 residues long. Trimming at V came to 2 bases and at J to 3 bases, leaving 3 bases not matched to a gene.

This clonotype was recorded at least ten times. The gene calls are TRBV5-1 and TRBJ2-7, with D unresolved. Deletions cut 2 bases from V and 3 bases from J, with 6 bases between. Per germline, CDR1 SGHRS and CDR2 YFSETQ. This CDR3 contains 12 residues. CDR3 coding DNA: TGCGCCAGCAGCTTTACGAGCTACGAGCAGTACTTC. Translated: CASSFTSYEQYF.

The sample holds many counts of this clonotype. The V and J genes are TRBV30 and TRBJ2-7; TRBD1 matches at 7 bases. The CDR3 sequence is 12 residues long. Germline loops: CDR1 GTSNPN, CDR2 SVGIG (reference sequence). V lost 4 bases to trimming and J lost 3 bases; unmatched junction nucleotides: 3. CDR3 DNA: TGTGCCTGGAACGCAGGGGGCTACGAGCAGTACTTC. Translated, it gives CAWNAGGYEQYF. Variable domain in full (rest from reference TRBV30 and TRBJ2-7): SQTIHQWPATLVQPVGSPLSLECTVEGTSNPNLYWYRQAAGRGLQLLFYSVGIGQISSEVPQNLSASRPQDRQFILSSKKLLLSDSGFYLCAWNAGGYEQYFGPGTRLTVT.

This clonotype was seen repeatedly, ten times or more. The chain is built from TRBV12-3 or TRBV12-4 and TRBJ2-5; D gene uncertain. V shed 5 bases and J shed 1 base, with 8 bases lying between them. The CDR3 is 13 residues long. The CDR3, as DNA: TGTGCCAGCAGTCAATACCGCCAAGAGACCCAGTACTTC. As protein: CASSQYRQETQYF.

Points on this clonotype: This may arise from a read error, as a much more abundant clone is one base away. The rearrangement links TRBV7-3 to TRBJ2-3; a possible D gene is TRBD1 (6 bases). This CDR3 is built from 12 residues. The V and J ends lost 5 bases and 5 bases respectively, with 8 bases between them. Germline V lookup: CDR1 SGHTA, CDR2 FQGTGA. CDR3 coding DNA: TGTGCCAGCAGCGCCAGGGGAGATACGCAGTATTTT. Translation gives CASSARGDTQYF.

The rearrangement links TRBV12-3 or TRBV12-4 to TRBJ2-1, with D possibly called TRBD1 or TRBD2 (5 bases each). CDR3 length: 17 residues. Trimming removed 3 bases from V and 0 bases from J, with 15 bases in between. CDR3 amino acids: CASSFREGPFSYNEQFF. The CDR3 DNA follows: TGTGCCAGCAGTTTCCGTGAGGGGCCCTTCTCCTACAATGAGCAGTTCTTC.

Ten or more counts support this clonotype. This rearrangement joins TRBV11-2 to TRBJ1-2, with TRBD1 matching over 12 bases. Per the germline V gene, CDR1 is SGHAT and CDR2 is FQNNGV. V was clipped by 3 bases and J by 7 bases; unmatched bases: 3. This CDR3 comprises 14 residues. CDR3 sequence (DNA): TGTGCCAGCAGCTTGGGACAGGGGGCGAGTGGCTACACCTTC. Its translation is CASSLGQGASGYTF.

This clonotype was detected a few times. One junction end does not reproduce the germline sequence, and a read error may be involved. The chain is built from TRBV4-1 and TRBJ1-3; 7 bases line up with TRBD1. Germline V gene data show CDR1 as MGHRA and CDR2 as YSYEKL. The CDR3 totals 17 residues. The chain's CDR3 is CASSQPGTVKSGNAIYF. The DNA for the CDR3 is TGCGCCAGCAGCCAACCTGGGACAGTTAAGTCTGGAAACGCCATATATTTT.

J is TRBJ2-3 and V is TRBV6-5; D could derive from TRBD1 or TRBD2 (5 bases each). CDR3 size: 16 residues. The germline V gene has CDR1 MNHEY and CDR2 SVGAGI. V shed 2 bases and J shed 4 bases, with 16 bases lying between them. CDR3 sequence reads: CASSYRGRGLADTQYF. CDR3 DNA sequence: TGTGCCAGCAGTTACCGGGGCCGGGGTTTGGCAGATACGCAGTATTTT.

The chain has TRBV5-4 and TRBJ2-7; 7 bases line up with TRBD1. Losses at the gene ends were 1 base for V and 3 bases for J; bases not matched to a gene: 13. The CDR3 is made up of 17 amino acids. Germline-derived CDR1 and CDR2 are SGHNT and YYREEE (reference sequence). The CDR3 here is CASSLFGSGTVHYEQYF. CDR3 nucleotide sequence: TGTGCCAGCAGCTTGTTCGGCTCCGGGACAGTGCACTACGAGCAGTACTTC.

About this clonotype itself: A read error may produce the germline difference seen at one junction end. The chain combines TRBV2 with TRBJ2-1; 7 bases line up with TRBD2. The J call is in doubt because the DNA end fits TRBJ2-7 better. The germline V gene encodes CDR1 SNHLY and CDR2 FYNNEI. This CDR3 is built from 18 residues. The CDR3: CGSSEGRLAESSYNEQYF. For the CDR3, the DNA is TGTGGCAGCAGTGAAGGCAGGCTAGCGGAGAGCTCCTACAATGAGCAGTACTTC.

This rearrangement joins TRBV5-8 to TRBJ2-3; perhaps TRBD1 as D (5 bases). The V end was cut by 3 bases, the J end by 5 bases, with 7 bases between. The CDR3 loop spans 12 amino acids. Germline CDR1 and CDR2: SGHTS and YDEGEE. CDR3 DNA: TGTGCCAGCAGCTGGGGCATAGATACGCAGTATTTT. Its protein is CASSWGIDTQYF.

This clonotype came up many times. CDR3 sequence: CASSLAGTSGRRGVYEQYF. The DNA for the CDR3 is TGTGCCAGCAGCTTGGCCGGGACTAGCGGGAGGAGAGGAGTCTACGAGCAGTACTTC. The rearrangement joins TRBV7-9 to TRBJ2-7; TRBD2 agrees at 15 bases. The CDR3 covers 19 residues. V shed 3 bases and J 3 bases; nucleotides not matched to a gene: 12. Germline CDR1 is SEHNR and CDR2 is FQNEAQ (reference sequence).

This clonotype has a handful of counts. A much larger clone lies one base from this, so it may be a read error. This chain joins TRBV3-1 and TRBJ1-2, with D possibly TRBD1 on 6 matching bases. CDR1 and CDR2 from the germline V gene are LGHDT and YNNKEL (reference sequence). The CDR3 has 14 amino acids. The DNA of the CDR3 is TGTGCCAGCAGCACCGGACAGATTTCCTATGGCCACACCTTC. It encodes CASSTGQISYGHTF.

The sample holds many counts of this clonotype. The V and J genes are TRBV12-3 or TRBV12-4 and TRBJ2-7; 11 positions agree with TRBD1. CDR3 length equals 15 residues. Trimming cost V 6 bases and J 5 bases; bases outside gene matches: 9. CDR3 in DNA: TGTGCCAGCAGCGGTGGGACAGGGGGTATCCACGAGCAGTACTTC. Translation: CASSGGTGGIHEQYF.

Ten or more counts support this clonotype. The V call is TRBV7-2, the J call TRBJ2-7; 8 bases agree with TRBD2. V was clipped by 1 base and J by 1 base; unmatched bases: 6. The length of the CDR3 is 16 residues. Germline values: CDR1 SGHTA, CDR2 FQGNSA. CDR3 sequence: CASSLVGGRPSYEQYF. The DNA for the CDR3 is TGTGCCAGCAGCTTAGTGGGCGGGAGGCCTTCCTACGAGCAGTACTTC.

This clonotype was seen many times. The genes are TRBV30 and TRBJ1-1; D possibly corresponds to TRBD1 (5 bases). CDR3 length: 14 amino acids. With 5 bases removed from V and 2 bases from J, the gap between germline ends came to 15 bases. The germline V gene has CDR1 GTSNPN and CDR2 SVGIG (reference sequence). The CDR3 sequence is CAWDPGPVNTEAFF. CDR3 DNA sequence: TGTGCCTGGGATCCGGGACCCGTTAACACTGAAGCTTTCTTT. Based on the CDR3 plus reference TRBV30 and TRBJ1-1, the full variable domain is SQTIHQWPATLVQPVGSPLSLECTVEGTSNPNLYWYRQAAGRGLQLLFYSVGIGQISSEVPQNLSASRPQDRQFILSSKKLLLSDSGFYLCAWDPGPVNTEAFFGQGTRLTVV.

The chain carries TRBV2 and TRBJ2-1, with 11 positions matching TRBD2. J lost 3 bases, V lost 9 bases, and 7 bases had no gene match. The CDR3 has 15 residues. Germline CDR1 is SNHLY and CDR2 is FYNNEI. The CDR3 sequence: CARETSGTLYNEQFF. The DNA for the CDR3 is TGTGCCAGGGAGACTAGCGGGACTCTCTACAATGAGCAGTTCTTC.

This clonotype has a count of ten or more. In DNA form, the CDR3 reads TGCGCCAGCAGCGCGAACGGACAGGGTTATTCCCCACGCGAGCAGTACTTC. As protein: CASSANGQGYSPREQYF. The chain employs TRBV5-1 and TRBJ2-7, with 8 positions matching TRBD1. Trimming at V came to 4 bases and at J to 6 bases, leaving 18 bases not matched to a gene. From germline, CDR1 is SGHRS and CDR2 YFSETQ. The CDR3 contains 17 residues. Filled out from reference TRBV5-1 and TRBJ2-7, the complete variable domain reads KAGVTQTPRYLIKTRGQQVTLSCSPISGHRSVSWYQQTPGQGLQFLFEYFSETQRNKGNFPGRFSGRQFSNSRSEMNVSTLELGDSALYLCASSANGQGYSPREQYFGPGTRLTVT.

This clonotype was counted between two and nine times. V and J are TRBV3-1 and TRBJ2-7; 7 bases are shared with TRBD1. V lost 4 bases to trimming and J lost 4 bases; unmatched junction nucleotides: 10. From germline, CDR1 is LGHDT and CDR2 YNNKEL (reference sequence). The CDR3 has 15 amino acids. CDR3 coding DNA: TGTGCCAGCAGCCTTCGACCTAGCAGGGGGTACGAGCAGTACTTC. Translation gives CASSLRPSRGYEQYF.

This clonotype came up many times. The chain has TRBV7-6 and TRBJ2-3; TRBD2 matches 8 bases. Trimming removed 4 bases from V and 2 bases from J; junction bases left unmatched: 14. This CDR3 is 18 amino acids long. Germline V lookup: CDR1 SGHVS, CDR2 FNYEAQ. The CDR3 is CASSSLAGWGTDTDTQYF. In nucleotides, the CDR3 is TGTGCCAGCAGCTCTCTAGCGGGTTGGGGAACTGACACAGATACGCAGTATTTT.

In this sample, this clonotype turned up many times. The chain joins TRBV28 to TRBJ2-1; 8 positions agree with TRBD2. This CDR3 is 16 amino acids long. Germline CDR1 MDHEN, CDR2 SYDVKM. Unmatched junction bases numbered 5, after V lost 4 bases and J lost 0 bases. The CDR3 coding sequence is TGTGCCAGCAGTTCCGCACTAGCGGTCTCCTACAATGAGCAGTTCTTC. Protein sequence: CASSSALAVSYNEQFF.

This clonotype was seen more than once but under ten times. One end of the junction is discordant with germline, which a read error may explain. The chain joins TRBV12-3 or TRBV12-4 to TRBJ1-2; 9 bases align to TRBD1. The CDR3 runs to 11 residues. The CDR3 DNA reads as TGCGCCGCGGGACAGGGAGCTGGCTACACCTTC. It codes for CAAGQGAGYTF.